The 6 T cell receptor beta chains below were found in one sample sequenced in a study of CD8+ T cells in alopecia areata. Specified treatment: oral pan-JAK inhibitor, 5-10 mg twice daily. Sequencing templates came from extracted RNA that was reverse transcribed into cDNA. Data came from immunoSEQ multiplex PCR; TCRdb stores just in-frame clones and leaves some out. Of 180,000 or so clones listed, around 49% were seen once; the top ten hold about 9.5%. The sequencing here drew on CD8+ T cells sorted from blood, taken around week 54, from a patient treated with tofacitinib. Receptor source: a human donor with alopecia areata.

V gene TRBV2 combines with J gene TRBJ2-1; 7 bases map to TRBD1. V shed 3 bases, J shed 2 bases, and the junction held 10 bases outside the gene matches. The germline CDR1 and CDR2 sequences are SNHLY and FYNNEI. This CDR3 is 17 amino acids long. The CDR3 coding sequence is TGTGCCAGCAGTGACCCATCCGGGACAGCCACCTACAATGAGCAGTTCTTC. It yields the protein CASSDPSGTATYNEQFF.

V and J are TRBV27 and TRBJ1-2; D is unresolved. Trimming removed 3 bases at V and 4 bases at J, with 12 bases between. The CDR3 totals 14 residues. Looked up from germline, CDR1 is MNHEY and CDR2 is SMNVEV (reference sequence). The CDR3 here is CASSFRWGSYGYTF. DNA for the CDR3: TGTGCCAGCAGTTTTAGATGGGGATCCTATGGCTACACCTTC.

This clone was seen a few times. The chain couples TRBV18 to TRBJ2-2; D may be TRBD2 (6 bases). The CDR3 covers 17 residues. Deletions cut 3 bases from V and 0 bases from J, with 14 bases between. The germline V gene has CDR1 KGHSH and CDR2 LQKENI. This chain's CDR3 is CASSPTGEPSNTGELFF. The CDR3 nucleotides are TGTGCCAGCTCACCCACGGGGGAGCCTTCGAACACCGGGGAGCTGTTTTTT.

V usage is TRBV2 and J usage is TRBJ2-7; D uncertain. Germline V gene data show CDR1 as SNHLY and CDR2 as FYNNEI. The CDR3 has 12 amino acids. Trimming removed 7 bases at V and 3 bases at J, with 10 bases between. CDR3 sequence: CASTSDLYEQYF. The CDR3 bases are TGTGCCAGCACCTCGGACCTCTACGAGCAGTACTTC.

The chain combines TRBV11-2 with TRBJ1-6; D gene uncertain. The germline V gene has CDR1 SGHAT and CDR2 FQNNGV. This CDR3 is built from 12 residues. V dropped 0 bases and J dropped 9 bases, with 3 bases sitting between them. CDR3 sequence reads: CASSLETSPLHF. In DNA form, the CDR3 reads TGTGCCAGCAGCTTAGAAACTTCACCCCTCCACTTT. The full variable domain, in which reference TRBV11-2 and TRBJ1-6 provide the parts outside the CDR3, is EAGVAQSPRYKIIEKRQSVAFWCNPISGHATLYWYQQILGQGPKLLIQFQNNGVVDDSQLPKDRFSAERLKGVDSTLKIQPAKLEDSAVYLCASSLETSPLHFGNGTRLTVT.

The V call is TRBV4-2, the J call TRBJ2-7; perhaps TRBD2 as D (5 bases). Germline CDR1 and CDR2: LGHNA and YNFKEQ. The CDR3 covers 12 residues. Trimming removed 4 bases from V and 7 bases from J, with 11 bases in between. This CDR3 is CASSPEGGEQYF. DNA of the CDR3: TGTGCCAGCAGCCCTGAGGGTGGGGAGCAGTACTTC.